The next 16 T cell receptor beta chains were all read from a single sample in a study of PD-L1 blockade in urothelial cancer. Measured with immunoSEQ multiplex PCR; TCRdb has only the in-frame clones, and not every one. Among about 110,000 clones listed, about 85% were seen once. The sample in question was PBMCs, obtained around atezolizumab (anti-PD-L1) treatment. All receptors come from a man aged 50 to 60 with urothelial cancer.

This rearrangement joins TRBV27 to TRBJ2-3; 10 bases line up with TRBD2. CDR1 and CDR2 (germline): MNHEY, SMNVEV (reference sequence). The V gene end was trimmed by 1 base and the J gene end by 4 bases; junction bases not matched to a gene: 2. CDR3 length: 15 amino acids. The CDR3 loop reads CASSLWGLASDTQYF. The CDR3 DNA follows: TGTGCCAGCAGTTTATGGGGACTAGCGTCAGATACGCAGTATTTT.

The V call is TRBV28, the J call TRBJ2-7; D is perhaps TRBD2 (5 bases). The CDR3 is 15 residues long. Germline CDR1 is MDHEN and CDR2 is SYDVKM. V lost 5 bases to trimming and J lost 5 bases, with 19 bases between them. The CDR3 DNA sequence: TGTGCCAGCAGTCTGACCGGGATAGGTCAGGACGAGCAGTACTTC. Protein: CASSLTGIGQDEQYF.

The V gene is TRBV28, the J gene TRBJ2-7; 8 bases fit TRBD2. The CDR3 is 15 residues long. Germline CDR1 is MDHEN and CDR2 is SYDVKM. The trim removed 1 base at V and 1 base at J, leaving 3 bases unmatched. CDR3 coding DNA: TGTGCCAGCAGTTTATCGGCTAGCGGGTCCTACGAGCAGTACTTC. It codes for CASSLSASGSYEQYF.

This clone was seen once. The chain carries TRBV5-1 and TRBJ2-3; TRBD2 aligns across 14 bases. V lost 4 bases, J lost 6 bases, and 4 bases stayed unmatched. The CDR3 is made up of 15 amino acids. Per germline, CDR1 SGHRS and CDR2 YFSETQ. The CDR3 bases are TGCGCCAGCAGCGAGGGACTAGCGGGAGCCGATACGCAGTATTTT. Its translation is CASSEGLAGADTQYF. The full variable domain, its missing parts supplied by reference TRBV5-1 and TRBJ2-3, is KAGVTQTPRYLIKTRGQQVTLSCSPISGHRSVSWYQQTPGQGLQFLFEYFSETQRNKGNFPGRFSGRQFSNSRSEMNVSTLELGDSALYLCASSEGLAGADTQYFGPGTRLTVL.

This sequence joins TRBV28 and TRBJ2-3; TRBD1 is a possible D gene (6 bases). This CDR3 is built from 15 residues. V was pared by 7 bases and J by 6 bases, with 20 bases between. Germline V gene lookup returns CDR1 MDHEN and CDR2 SYDVKM. CDR3 amino acids: CASIPPGTPSDTQYF. CDR3 in DNA: TGTGCCAGCATCCCTCCCGGGACACCCTCCGATACGCAGTATTTT.

The rearrangement joins TRBV7-8 to TRBJ2-1; TRBD1 might be the D (6 bases). CDR1 SGHVS and CDR2 FQNEAQ come from the germline V gene. The germline V and J ends were trimmed by 5 bases and 7 bases, with 18 bases remaining between them. This CDR3 region has 15 residues. The CDR3 loop reads CASSLPTGYPNEQFF. CDR3 nucleotides: TGTGCCAGCAGCCTCCCGACAGGCTACCCTAATGAGCAGTTCTTC.

The V and J genes are TRBV18 and TRBJ1-4; a weak D match, TRBD1 (5 bases). The germline V and J ends were trimmed by 3 bases and 7 bases, with 15 bases remaining between them. The CDR3 consists of 15 residues. CDR1 and CDR2 from the germline V gene are KGHSH and LQKENI. The CDR3 reads CASSPTGDPIEKLFF. CDR3 sequence (DNA): TGTGCCAGCTCACCGACGGGGGATCCCATTGAAAAACTGTTTTTT.

V gene TRBV18 combines with J gene TRBJ2-6, with TRBD1 matching over 7 bases. This CDR3 has 18 residues. Per the germline V gene, CDR1 is KGHSH and CDR2 is LQKENI. V lost 3 bases to trimming and J lost 0 bases; unmatched junction nucleotides: 8. CDR3 region: CASSPFGTAPSGANVLTF. The CDR3 DNA sequence: TGTGCCAGCTCACCGTTTGGGACAGCCCCCTCTGGGGCCAACGTCCTGACTTTC.

The rearrangement joins TRBV30 to TRBJ1-2; D remains unclear. CDR3 length: 15 amino acids. Germline assignment: CDR1 GTSNPN and CDR2 SVGIG (reference sequence). V was pared by 4 bases and J by 8 bases, with 23 bases between. CDR3 DNA: TGTGCCTGGACGCCGGACCAACAGAGGGAAGTGGGCTACACCTTC. It specifies CAWTPDQQREVGYTF.

This chain uses TRBV6-5 with TRBJ2-7; TRBD2 matches 9 bases. Germline V gives CDR1 MNHEY, CDR2 SVGAGI. The CDR3 is 14 amino acids. V was pared by 5 bases and J by 2 bases, with 4 bases of the junction left unmatched. CDR3 residues: CASSPGLAAYEQYF. The CDR3 region has the DNA TGTGCCAGCAGTCCGGGACTAGCCGCCTACGAGCAGTACTTC.

The chain couples TRBV7-2 to TRBJ2-5; the match to TRBD1 covers 7 bases. This CDR3 has 14 amino acids. Germline CDR1 is SGHTA and CDR2 is FQGNSA. V shed 5 bases, J shed 5 bases, and the junction held 8 bases outside the gene matches. CDR3 in amino acids: CASSPTGSGETQYF. The CDR3 DNA sequence: TGTGCCAGCAGCCCGACAGGGAGTGGGGAGACCCAGTACTTC. Full variable domain (rest looked up from reference TRBV7-2 and TRBJ2-5): GAGVSQSPSNKVTEKGKDVELRCDPISGHTALYWYRQSLGQGLEFLIYFQGNSAPDKSGLPSDRFSAERTGGSVSTLTIQRTQQEDSAVYLCASSPTGSGETQYFGPGTRLLVL.

The chain uses TRBV4-1 and TRBJ2-1; TRBD1 matches 8 bases. This CDR3 region has 14 residues. Germline V gene lookup returns CDR1 MGHRA and CDR2 YSYEKL. V shed 2 bases, J shed 9 bases, and the junction held 6 bases outside the gene matches. In DNA form, the CDR3 reads TGCGCCAGCAGCCAACCGGGACAGGTGGGTGAGCAGTTCTTC. It yields the protein CASSQPGQVGEQFF.

The gene calls are TRBV30 and TRBJ1-1, with a weak D call TRBD1 (5 bases). The CDR3 has 12 residues. The germline V gene has CDR1 GTSNPN and CDR2 SVGIG (reference sequence). The V end was cut by 7 bases, the J end by 11 bases, with 20 bases between. CDR3 region: CAFLLGGTRAFF. CDR3 DNA sequence: TGTGCCTTCCTCCTAGGAGGGACGAGGGCTTTCTTT.

This sequence joins TRBV18 and TRBJ2-7; 16 bases line up with TRBD2. The trim removed 8 bases at V and 9 bases at J, leaving 7 bases unmatched. CDR3 length: 14 amino acids. CDR1 is KGHSH and CDR2 is LQKENI in the germline V gene. The CDR3 nucleotides read TGTGCCAGCGCGGGGACTAGCGGGAGGGCCGCGCAGTACTTC. It encodes CASAGTSGRAAQYF.

The chain carries TRBV19 and TRBJ1-1; D gene unclear. Germline CDR1 reads LNHDA; CDR2 reads SQIVND (reference sequence). This CDR3 is 15 amino acids long. V gave up 5 bases and J gave up 5 bases, with 18 bases separating them. The CDR3 here is CASSLRPRSSTEAFF. The CDR3 DNA is TGTGCCAGTAGTCTTCGACCGCGGAGTTCAACTGAAGCTTTCTTT.

The sample holds a few counts of this clone. This chain joins TRBV9 and TRBJ2-5; TRBD1 might be the D (5 bases). The V gene lost 4 bases and the J gene lost 4 bases, with 20 bases spanning the gap. Germline values: CDR1 SGDLS, CDR2 YYNGEE. The CDR3 spans 16 residues. The CDR3 region is CASSPRGAGSIETQYF. CDR3 DNA sequence: TGTGCCAGCAGCCCCCGTGGGGCAGGGTCAATAGAGACCCAGTACTTC.